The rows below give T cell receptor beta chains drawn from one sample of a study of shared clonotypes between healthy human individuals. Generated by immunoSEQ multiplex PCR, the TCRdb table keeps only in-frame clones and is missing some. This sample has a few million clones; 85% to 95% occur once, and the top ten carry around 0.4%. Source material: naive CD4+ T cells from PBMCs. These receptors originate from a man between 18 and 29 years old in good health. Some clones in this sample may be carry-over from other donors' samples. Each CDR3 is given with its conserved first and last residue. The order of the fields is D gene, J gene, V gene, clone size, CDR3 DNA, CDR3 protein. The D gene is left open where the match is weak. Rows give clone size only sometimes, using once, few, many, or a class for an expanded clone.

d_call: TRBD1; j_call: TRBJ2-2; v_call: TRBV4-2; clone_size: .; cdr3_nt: TGTGCCAGCAGCCGTGAACAGGGGATTTCGAACACCGGGGAGCTGTTTTTT; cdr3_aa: CASSREQGISNTGELFF
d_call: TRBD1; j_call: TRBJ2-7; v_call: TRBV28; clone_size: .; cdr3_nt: TGTGCCAGCAGGGAGACAGGGGGCTCCTACGAGCAGTACTTC; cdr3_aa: CASRETGGSYEQYF
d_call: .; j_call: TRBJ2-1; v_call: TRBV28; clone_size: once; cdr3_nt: TGTGCCAGCAGCGCCGTAGGTGAGCAGTTCTTC; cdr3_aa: CASSAVGEQFF
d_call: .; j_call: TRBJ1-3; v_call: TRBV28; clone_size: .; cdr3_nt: TGTGCCAGCAGCCCACGCATGAATTCTGGAAACACCATATATTTT; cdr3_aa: CASSPRMNSGNTIYF
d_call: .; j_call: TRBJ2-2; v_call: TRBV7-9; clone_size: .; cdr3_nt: TGTGCCAGCAGCCGTCTGTCGGGACATAACACCGGGGAGCTGTTTTTT; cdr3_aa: CASSRLSGHNTGELFF
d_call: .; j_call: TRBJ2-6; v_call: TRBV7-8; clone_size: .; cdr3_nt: TGTGCCACCTTGGGGGCGGCTGGGGCCAACGTCCTGACTTTC; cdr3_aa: CATLGAAGANVLTF
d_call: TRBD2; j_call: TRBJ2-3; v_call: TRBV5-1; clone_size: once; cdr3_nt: TGCGCCAGCACCAACTTACTAAACGTACTAGCGGGGTTAGATACGCAGTATTTT; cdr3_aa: CASTNLLNVLAGLDTQYF
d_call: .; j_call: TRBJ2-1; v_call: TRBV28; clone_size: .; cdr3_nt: TGTGCCAGCAGTCACCAGGGTGTTAATTTAGAGCAGTTCTTC; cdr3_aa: CASSHQGVNLEQFF
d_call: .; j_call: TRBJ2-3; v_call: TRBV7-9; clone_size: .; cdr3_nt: TGTGCCAGCAGTTACCGTAGCGAAAACACAGATACGCAGTATTTT; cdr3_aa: CASSYRSENTDTQYF
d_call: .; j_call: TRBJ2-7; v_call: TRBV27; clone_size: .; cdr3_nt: TGTGCCAGCAGTTTAATTTGGAGAGTGGCGGAAGAGCAGTACTTC; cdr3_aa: CASSLIWRVAEEQYF
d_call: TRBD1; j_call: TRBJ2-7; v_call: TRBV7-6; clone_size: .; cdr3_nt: TGTGCCAGCAGCTTACGAGGGGGCCGGGACGAGCAGTACTTC; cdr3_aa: CASSLRGGRDEQYF
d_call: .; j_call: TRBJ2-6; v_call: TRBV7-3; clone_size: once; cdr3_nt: TGTGCCAGCAGCTTAAGCAGGGATGGGGCCAACGTCCTGACTTTC; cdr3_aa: CASSLSRDGANVLTF
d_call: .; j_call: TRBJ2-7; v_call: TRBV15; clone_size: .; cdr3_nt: TGTGCCACCAGCAGGTCCCGGACTTACTACGAGCAGTACTTC; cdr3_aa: CATSRSRTYYEQYF
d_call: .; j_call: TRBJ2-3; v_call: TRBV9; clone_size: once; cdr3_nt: TGTGCCAGCAGCCCCGACGGAGGCACAGATACGCAGTATTTT; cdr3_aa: CASSPDGGTDTQYF
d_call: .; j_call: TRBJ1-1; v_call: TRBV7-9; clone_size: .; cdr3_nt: TGTGCCAGCAGCTTTTTGGAAGGACCTTTGAACACTGAAGCTTTCTTT; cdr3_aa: CASSFLEGPLNTEAFF
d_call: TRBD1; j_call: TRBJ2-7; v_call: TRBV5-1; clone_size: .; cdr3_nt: TGCGCCAGCAGCCCTGGACAGGGCTCCTACGAGCAGTACTTC; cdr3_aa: CASSPGQGSYEQYF
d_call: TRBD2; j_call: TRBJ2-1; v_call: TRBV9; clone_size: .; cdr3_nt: TGTGCCAGCAGCGCAGCGGGATTCCCTTCCTACAATGAGCAGTTCTTC; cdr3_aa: CASSAAGFPSYNEQFF
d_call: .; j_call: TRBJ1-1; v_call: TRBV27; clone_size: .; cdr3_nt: TGTGCCAGCAGTCCCAGGGTGGGCACTGAAGCTTTCTTT; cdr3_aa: CASSPRVGTEAFF
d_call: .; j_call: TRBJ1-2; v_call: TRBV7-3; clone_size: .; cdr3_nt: TGTGCCAGCAGCTCTCCCTGGAGGGGTGGCTACACCTTC; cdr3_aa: CASSSPWRGGYTF
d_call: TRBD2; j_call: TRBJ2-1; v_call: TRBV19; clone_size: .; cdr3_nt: TGTGCCAGTAGCCGGACTAGCGGAATCTACAATGAGCAGTTCTTC; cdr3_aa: CASSRTSGIYNEQFF
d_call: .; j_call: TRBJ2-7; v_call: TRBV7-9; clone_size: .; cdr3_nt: TGTGCCAGCACCTCGAGGGGCAGCTACGAGCAGTACTTC; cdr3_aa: CASTSRGSYEQYF
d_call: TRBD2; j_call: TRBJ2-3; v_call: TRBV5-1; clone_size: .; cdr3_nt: TGCGCCAGCAGCTTTGGGCTAGCGGGAGGTAGCACAGATACGCAGTATTTT; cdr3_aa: CASSFGLAGGSTDTQYF
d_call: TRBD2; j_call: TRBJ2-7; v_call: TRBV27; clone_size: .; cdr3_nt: TGTGCCAGCAGTGTGGCGTGGAGCGGGACCCTCTACGAGCAGTACTTC; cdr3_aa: CASSVAWSGTLYEQYF
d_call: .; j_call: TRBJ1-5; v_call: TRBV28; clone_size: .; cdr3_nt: TGTGCCAGCAGTTTCCTAGGCCAGGACAATCAGCCCCAGCATTTT; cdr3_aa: CASSFLGQDNQPQHF
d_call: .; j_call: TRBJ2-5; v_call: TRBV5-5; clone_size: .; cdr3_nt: TGTGCCAGCAGCCCGTGGGCCGGCCGTGGGACCCAGTACTTC; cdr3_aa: CASSPWAGRGTQYF
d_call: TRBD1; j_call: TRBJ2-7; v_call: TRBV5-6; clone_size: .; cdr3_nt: TGTGCCAGCAGTTGGGCGGACAGGCCCTACGAGCAGTACTTC; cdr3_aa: CASSWADRPYEQYF
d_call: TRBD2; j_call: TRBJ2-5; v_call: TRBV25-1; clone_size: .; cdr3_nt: TGTGCCAGCAGGCGGGAGGGTGGGGAGACCCAGTACTTC; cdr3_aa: CASRREGGETQYF
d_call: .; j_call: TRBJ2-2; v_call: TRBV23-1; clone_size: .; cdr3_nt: TGCGCCAGCAGTCCCCCCCGCCGACTAAACACCGGGGAGCTGTTTTTT; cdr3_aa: CASSPPRRLNTGELFF
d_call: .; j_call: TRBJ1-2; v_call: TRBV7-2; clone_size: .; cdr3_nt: TGTGCCAGCAGCTTAGTAGGCTCCGGCTACACCTTC; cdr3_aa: CASSLVGSGYTF
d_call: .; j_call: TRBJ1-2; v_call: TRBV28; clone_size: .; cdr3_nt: TGTGCCAGCAGTGTGCCAGTCGGGGGGGCGGGTGGCTACACCTTC; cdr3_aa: CASSVPVGGAGGYTF
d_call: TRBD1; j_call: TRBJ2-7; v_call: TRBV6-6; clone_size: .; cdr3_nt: TGTGCCAGCAGTTACTCGCGTACAGGGGGCAGAGAGCAGTACTTC; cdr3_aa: CASSYSRTGGREQYF
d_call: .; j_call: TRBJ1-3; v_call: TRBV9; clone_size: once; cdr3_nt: TGTGCCAGCAGCGTAGACCCAAGAGGAAACACCATATATTTT; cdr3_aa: CASSVDPRGNTIYF
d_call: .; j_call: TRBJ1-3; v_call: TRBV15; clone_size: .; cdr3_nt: TGTGCCACCAGCAGAGATCAAGACCGAATATATTTT; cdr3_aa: CATSRDQDRIYF